This TCR beta chain was recorded in a study of blood T cell repertoires in COVID-19. Whole-study context: Sources were T cells, B-cell-depleted T cells, or PBMCs; the material itself was cDNA or gDNA.

This clone was picked up one time. In the study's own analysis: From reference gene primer amplification, estimates of nucleated cell counts were derived. The repertoire was sequenced with immunoSEQ multiplex PCR; TCRdb's copy has only in-frame clones and lacks some. The DNA was the basis for D and trimming; V, J and clone size are from that table. The sample includes roughly 260,000 clones, about nine tenths of them seen just once. The CDR3 totals 13 residues. Germline CDR1 is SGHTA and CDR2 is FQGNSA. Trimming removed 8 bases from V and 3 bases from J; junction bases left unmatched: 7. Input material: peripheral blood. The sequence derives from a woman aged 45-65 years who had recovered from COVID-19. This chain joins TRBV7-2 and TRBJ2-7; 7 positions match TRBD1. In nucleotides, the CDR3 is TGTGCCAGCGCGAGGGGGACAGACTACGAGCAGTACTTC. Protein: CASARGTDYEQYF.